This TCR beta chain derives from a study of response to subunit inactivated influenza vaccine. Turning to this clonotype: Its antigen is undetermined.

V gave up 6 bases and J gave up 0 bases, with 9 bases separating them. The CDR3 has 14 residues. TCRdb redid the calling of the RT-PCR reads with MiXCR, one entry per CDR3 protein. The table shows roughly 700,000 distinct CDR3 sequences, with approximately 15% occurring only once. Study outcomes and limitations: Authors proposed each seasonal influenza vaccination draws in few new T cells.

The sample here was PBMCs from blood, taken approximately 15 days before vaccination. The rearrangement joins TRBV12-3 or TRBV12-4 to TRBJ1-3; D not resolved. The origin of this receptor is a man aged 50-59 years who received an inactivated influenza vaccine. The CDR3 here is CASSTWSSGNTIYF. CDR3 nucleotides: TGTGCCAGCAGCACCTGGAGCTCTGGAAACACCATATATTTT.